Listed below are T cell receptor beta chains from one sample, sequenced in a study of cytomegalovirus exposure and HLA in healthy donors. The assay was immunoSEQ multiplex PCR, and TCRdb's table has in-frame clones only and misses some. The data hold 200,000 or so clones, with roughly four fifths observed a single time. The sequencing input was PBMCs. These receptors all stem from a woman younger than 35 in good health and CMV-seropositive. CDR3s include the opening cysteine and the closing phenylalanine or tryptophan. A D gene is named only where the DNA matches it firmly. Clone size, where shown, is once, few, many, or a class for clones that have expanded.

CASSEVETQYF	TGTGCCAGCTCAGAGGTAGAGACCCAGTACTTC	NA	NA	TRBV6-5	TRBJ2-5
CSALLRGYNSPLHF	TGCAGCGCCCTACTGCGGGGCTATAATTCACCCCTCCACTTT	NA	NA	TRBV29-1	TRBJ1-6
CASSLGGTSGQETQYF	TGCGCCAGCAGCTTGGGGGGGACTAGCGGACAAGAGACCCAGTACTTC	TRBD2	NA	TRBV5-1	TRBJ2-5
CASRDRSLYSGANVLTF	TGTGCCAGCAGGGACAGATCACTCTACTCTGGGGCCAACGTCCTGACTTTC	NA	NA	TRBV2	TRBJ2-6
CASSAGFGGLTQYF	TGTGCCAGCAGCGCTGGGTTTGGGGGCTTGACGCAGTATTTT	NA	NA	TRBV9	TRBJ2-3
CASSLGTDNQPQHF	TGTGCCAGCAGCTTGGGGACAGACAATCAGCCCCAGCATTTT	TRBD1	NA	TRBV11-1	TRBJ1-5
CASSKLQGNYNEQFF	TGTGCCAGCAGTAAACTACAGGGGAACTACAATGAGCAGTTCTTC	TRBD1	NA	TRBV6-4	TRBJ2-1
CASSVQVSGGHNTEAFF	TGTGCCAGCAGCGTACAGGTCAGCGGGGGGCATAATACTGAGGCTTTCTTT	NA	NA	TRBV9	TRBJ1-1
CASSTDGTNYGYTF	TGTGCCAGCAGTACAGACGGGACTAACTATGGCTACACCTTC	NA	NA	TRBV6-5	TRBJ1-2
CAGGGGVEEETQYF	TGTGCCGGTGGAGGGGGGGTGGAGGAAGAGACCCAGTACTTC	NA	NA	TRBV2	TRBJ2-5
CASSAGGGGWNTDTQYF	TGTGCCAGCAGCGCTGGGGGCGGGGGATGGAACACAGATACGCAGTATTTT	NA	NA	TRBV9	TRBJ2-3
CASSYGSGRNSPLHF	TGTGCCAGCAGCTACGGTTCAGGGAGGAATTCACCCCTCCACTTT	NA	NA	TRBV5-4	TRBJ1-6
CSVGLAGEQFF	TGCAGCGTGGGACTAGCAGGTGAGCAGTTCTTC	TRBD2	NA	TRBV29-1	TRBJ2-1
CASSLATISADRGRTEAFF	TGTGCCAGCAGCTTAGCAACAATTTCTGCAGACAGGGGGCGGACCGAAGCTTTCTTT	TRBD1	once	TRBV7-2	TRBJ1-1
CASSLGLGDTQYF	TGTGCCAGCAGCCTTGGACTGGGCGACACGCAGTATTTT	NA	NA	TRBV7-6	TRBJ2-3
CASSEEGEANVLTF	TGTGCCAGCAGTGAAGAGGGGGAGGCCAACGTCCTGACTTTC	NA	NA	TRBV6-1	TRBJ2-6
CASKGWQGSYNSPLHF	TGTGCCAGCAAAGGGTGGCAGGGCTCCTATAATTCACCCCTCCACTTT	NA	once	TRBV2	TRBJ1-6
CASSRQDEQYF	TGTGCCAGCAGCCGACAGGACGAGCAGTACTTC	NA	NA	TRBV7-9	TRBJ2-7
CASRGGTGVEQYF	TGTGCCAGCAGGGGGGGGACAGGGGTTGAGCAGTACTTC	TRBD1	NA	TRBV27	TRBJ2-5
CASSFPYYGYTF	TGTGCCAGCAGTTTCCCCTACTATGGCTACACCTTC	NA	NA	TRBV28	TRBJ1-2
CAISESGQSNEKLFF	TGTGCCATCAGTGAGTCGGGACAGAGTAATGAAAAACTGTTTTTT	TRBD1	NA	TRBV10-3	TRBJ1-4
CASSLMAVEKLFF	TGTGCCAGCAGCTTAATGGCGGTCGAAAAACTGTTTTTT	NA	NA	TRBV7-3	TRBJ1-4
CASRAAGDTEAFF	TGTGCCAGCAGGGCGGCGGGGGACACTGAAGCTTTCTTT	NA	NA	TRBV7-9	TRBJ1-1
CASSLWGTRPNTGELFF	TGTGCCAGCAGCTTATGGGGGACTAGACCGAACACCGGGGAGCTGTTTTTT	TRBD2	NA	TRBV7-6	TRBJ2-2
CASSLVTSGGAYEQFF	TGTGCCAGCAGCTTAGTCACTAGCGGGGGGGCCTATGAGCAGTTCTTC	TRBD2	NA	TRBV11-1	TRBJ2-1